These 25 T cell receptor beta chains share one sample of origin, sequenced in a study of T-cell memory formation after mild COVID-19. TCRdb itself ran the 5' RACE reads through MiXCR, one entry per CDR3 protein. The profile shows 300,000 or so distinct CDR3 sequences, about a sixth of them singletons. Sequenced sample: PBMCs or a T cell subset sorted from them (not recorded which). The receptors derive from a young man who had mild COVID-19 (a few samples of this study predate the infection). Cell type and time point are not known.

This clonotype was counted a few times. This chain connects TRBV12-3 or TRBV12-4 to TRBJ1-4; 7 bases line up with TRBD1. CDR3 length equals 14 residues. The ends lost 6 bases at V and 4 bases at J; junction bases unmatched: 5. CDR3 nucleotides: TGTGCCAGCAGCTACAGGGGTGGTAATGAAAAACTGTTTTTT. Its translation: CASSYRGGNEKLFF.

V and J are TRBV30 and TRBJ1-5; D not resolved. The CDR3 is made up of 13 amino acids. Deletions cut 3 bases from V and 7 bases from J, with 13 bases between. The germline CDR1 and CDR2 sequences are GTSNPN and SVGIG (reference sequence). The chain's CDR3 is CAWSAGRKQPQHF. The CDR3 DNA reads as TGTGCCTGGAGCGCCGGCCGGAAGCAGCCCCAGCATTTT.

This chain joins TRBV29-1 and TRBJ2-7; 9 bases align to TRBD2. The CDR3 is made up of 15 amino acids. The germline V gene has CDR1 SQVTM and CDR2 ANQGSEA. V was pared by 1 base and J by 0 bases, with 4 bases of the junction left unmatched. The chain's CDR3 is CSVEVAGESSYEQYV. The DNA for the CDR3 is TGCAGCGTTGAAGTAGCGGGGGAGAGCTCCTACGAGCAGTACGTC.

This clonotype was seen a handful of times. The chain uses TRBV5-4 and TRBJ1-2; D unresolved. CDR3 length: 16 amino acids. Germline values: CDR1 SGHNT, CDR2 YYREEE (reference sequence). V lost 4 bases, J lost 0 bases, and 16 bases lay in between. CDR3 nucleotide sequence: TGTGCCAGCAGCCGACCCTCGCGGATCGCTAACTATGGCTACACCTTC. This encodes CASSRPSRIANYGYTF. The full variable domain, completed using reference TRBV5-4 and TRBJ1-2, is ETGVTQSPTHLIKTRGQQVTLRCSSQSGHNTVSWYQQALGQGPQFIFQYYREEENGRGNFPPRFSGLQFPNYSSELNVNALELDDSALYLCASSRPSRIANYGYTFGSGTRLTVV.

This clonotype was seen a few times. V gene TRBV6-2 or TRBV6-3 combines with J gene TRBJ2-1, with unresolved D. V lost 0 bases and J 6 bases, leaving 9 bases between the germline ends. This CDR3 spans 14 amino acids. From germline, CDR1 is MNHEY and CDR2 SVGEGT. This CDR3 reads CASSYSMGRNEQFF. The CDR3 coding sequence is TGTGCCAGCAGTTACTCGATGGGCCGCAATGAGCAGTTCTTC.

The CDR3 spells CASSYTQGIGELFF. The CDR3 DNA is TGTGCCAGCAGTTACACACAGGGGATCGGGGAGCTGTTTTTT. The V and J genes are TRBV6-2 or TRBV6-3 and TRBJ2-2, with 7 bases identical to TRBD1. V gave up 2 bases and J gave up 7 bases; unmatched junction bases: 4. This CDR3 has 14 amino acids. From germline, CDR1 is MNHEY and CDR2 SVGEGT.

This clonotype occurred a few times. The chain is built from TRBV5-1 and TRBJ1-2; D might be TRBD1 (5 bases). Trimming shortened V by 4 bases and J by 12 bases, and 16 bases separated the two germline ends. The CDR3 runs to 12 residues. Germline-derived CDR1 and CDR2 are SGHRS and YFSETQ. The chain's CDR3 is CASSATRAGHTF. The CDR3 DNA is TGCGCCAGCAGCGCCACCAGGGCAGGGCACACCTTC.

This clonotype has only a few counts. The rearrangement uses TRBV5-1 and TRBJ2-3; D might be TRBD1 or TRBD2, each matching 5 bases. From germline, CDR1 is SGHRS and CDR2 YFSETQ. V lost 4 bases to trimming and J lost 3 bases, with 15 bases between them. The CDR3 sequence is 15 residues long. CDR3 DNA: TGCGCCAGCAGCCCGGGGCCTGCTGGGACAGATACGCAGTATTTT. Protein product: CASSPGPAGTDTQYF.

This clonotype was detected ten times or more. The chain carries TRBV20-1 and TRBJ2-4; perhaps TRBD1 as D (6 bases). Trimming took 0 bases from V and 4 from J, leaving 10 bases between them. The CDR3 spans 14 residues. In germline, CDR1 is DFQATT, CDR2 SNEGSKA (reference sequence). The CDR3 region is CSARDSGQKNIQYF. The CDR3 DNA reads TGCAGTGCTAGAGATAGTGGACAGAAAAACATTCAGTACTTC.

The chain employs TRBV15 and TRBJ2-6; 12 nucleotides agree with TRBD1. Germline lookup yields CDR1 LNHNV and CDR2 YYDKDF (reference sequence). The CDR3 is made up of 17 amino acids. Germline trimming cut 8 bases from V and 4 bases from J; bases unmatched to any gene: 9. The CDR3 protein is CATSGGQGAPGANVLTF. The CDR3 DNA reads TGTGCCACCTCTGGGGGACAGGGGGCGCCCGGGGCCAACGTCCTGACTTTC.

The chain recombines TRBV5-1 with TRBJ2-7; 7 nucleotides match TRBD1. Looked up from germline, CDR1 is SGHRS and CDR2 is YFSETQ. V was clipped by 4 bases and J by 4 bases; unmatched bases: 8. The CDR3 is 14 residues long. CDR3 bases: TGCGCCAGCAGCGGAAGACAGGGCCGGTACGAGCAGTACTTC. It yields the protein CASSGRQGRYEQYF.

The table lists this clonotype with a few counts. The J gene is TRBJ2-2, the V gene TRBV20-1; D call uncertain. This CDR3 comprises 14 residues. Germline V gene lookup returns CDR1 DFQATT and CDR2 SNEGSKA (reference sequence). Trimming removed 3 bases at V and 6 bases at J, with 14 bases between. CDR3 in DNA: TGCAGTGCTAGCTACGGAGTTAAGGCCGGGGAGCTGTTTTTT. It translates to CSASYGVKAGELFF.

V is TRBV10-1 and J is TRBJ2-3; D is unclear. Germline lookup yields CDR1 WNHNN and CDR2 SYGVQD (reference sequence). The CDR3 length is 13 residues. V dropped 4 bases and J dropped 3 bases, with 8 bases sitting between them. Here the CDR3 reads CASSVGNTDTQYF. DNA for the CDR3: TGCGCCAGCAGTGTAGGGAATACAGATACGCAGTATTTT.

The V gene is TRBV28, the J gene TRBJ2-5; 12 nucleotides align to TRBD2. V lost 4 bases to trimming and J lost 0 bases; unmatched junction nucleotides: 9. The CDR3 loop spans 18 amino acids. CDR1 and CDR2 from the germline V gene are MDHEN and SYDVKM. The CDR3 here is CASSSPLGLAGNQETQYF. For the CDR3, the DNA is TGTGCCAGCAGTTCTCCTTTAGGACTAGCGGGGAACCAAGAGACCCAGTACTTC.

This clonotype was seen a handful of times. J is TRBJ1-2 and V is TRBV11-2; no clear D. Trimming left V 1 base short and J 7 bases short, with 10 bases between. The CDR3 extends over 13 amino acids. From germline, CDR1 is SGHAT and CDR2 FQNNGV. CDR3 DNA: TGTGCCAGCAGCTTAGGTGTCGCAGCTGGCTACACCTTC. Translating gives CASSLGVAAGYTF.

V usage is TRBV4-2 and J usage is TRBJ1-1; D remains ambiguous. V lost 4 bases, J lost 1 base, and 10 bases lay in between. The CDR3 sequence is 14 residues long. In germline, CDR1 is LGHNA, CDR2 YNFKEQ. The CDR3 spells CASSRDTWNTEAFF. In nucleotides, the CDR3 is TGTGCCAGCAGCCGCGACACTTGGAACACTGAAGCTTTCTTT.

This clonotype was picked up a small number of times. CDR3 amino acids: CASSMTGPREQFF. As DNA, the CDR3 is TGTGCCAGCAGCATGACAGGCCCCCGGGAGCAGTTCTTC. The chain links TRBV7-2 to TRBJ2-1; maybe TRBD1 (6 bases). Germline loops: CDR1 SGHTA, CDR2 FQGNSA. The CDR3 is 13 residues long. Trimming stripped 5 bases from V and 10 bases from J, with 15 bases between.

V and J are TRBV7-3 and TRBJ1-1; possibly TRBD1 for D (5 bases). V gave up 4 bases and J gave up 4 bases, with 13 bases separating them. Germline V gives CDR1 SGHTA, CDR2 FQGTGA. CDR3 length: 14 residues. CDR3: CASSSWDGATEAFF. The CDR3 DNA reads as TGTGCCAGCAGCTCCTGGGATGGGGCCACTGAAGCTTTCTTT.

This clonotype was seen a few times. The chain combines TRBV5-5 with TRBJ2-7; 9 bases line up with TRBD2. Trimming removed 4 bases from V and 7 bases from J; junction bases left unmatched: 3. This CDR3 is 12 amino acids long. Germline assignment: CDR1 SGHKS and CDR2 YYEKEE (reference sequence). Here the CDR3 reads CASSRGGAEQYF. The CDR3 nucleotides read TGTGCCAGCAGCCGCGGGGGGGCTGAGCAGTACTTC.

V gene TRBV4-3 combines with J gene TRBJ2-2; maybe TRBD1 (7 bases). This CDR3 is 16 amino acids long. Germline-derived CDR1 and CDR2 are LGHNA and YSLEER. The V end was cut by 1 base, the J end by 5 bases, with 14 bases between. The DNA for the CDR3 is TGCGCCAGCAGCCAAGTTGGAGGGGGCAAAACCGGGGAGCTGTTTTTT. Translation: CASSQVGGGKTGELFF.

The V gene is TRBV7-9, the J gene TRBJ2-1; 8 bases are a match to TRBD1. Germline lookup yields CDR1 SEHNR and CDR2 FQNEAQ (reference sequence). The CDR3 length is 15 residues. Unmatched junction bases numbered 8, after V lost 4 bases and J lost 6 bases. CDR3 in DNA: TGTGCCAGCAGCTCGCAGGGGGCCAGGGTCAATGAGCAGTTCTTC. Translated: CASSSQGARVNEQFF.

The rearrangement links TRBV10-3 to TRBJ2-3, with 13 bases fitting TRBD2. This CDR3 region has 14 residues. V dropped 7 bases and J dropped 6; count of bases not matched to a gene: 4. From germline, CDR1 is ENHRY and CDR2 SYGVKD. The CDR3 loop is CAIKLAGGPDTQYF. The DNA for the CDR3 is TGTGCCATCAAACTAGCGGGGGGGCCCGATACGCAGTATTTT.

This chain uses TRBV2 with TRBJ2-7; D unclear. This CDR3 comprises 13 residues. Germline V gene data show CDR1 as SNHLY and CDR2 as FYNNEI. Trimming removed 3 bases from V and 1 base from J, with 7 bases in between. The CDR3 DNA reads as TGTGCCAGCAGTGAGTGGGAATCCTACGAGCAGTACTTC. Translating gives CASSEWESYEQYF.

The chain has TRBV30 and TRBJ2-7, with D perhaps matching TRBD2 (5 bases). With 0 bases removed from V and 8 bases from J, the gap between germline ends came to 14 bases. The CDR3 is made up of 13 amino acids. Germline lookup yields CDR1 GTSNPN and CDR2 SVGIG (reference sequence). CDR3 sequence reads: CAWSVLVGMQQYF. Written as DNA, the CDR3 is TGTGCCTGGAGTGTATTGGTCGGGATGCAGCAGTACTTC.

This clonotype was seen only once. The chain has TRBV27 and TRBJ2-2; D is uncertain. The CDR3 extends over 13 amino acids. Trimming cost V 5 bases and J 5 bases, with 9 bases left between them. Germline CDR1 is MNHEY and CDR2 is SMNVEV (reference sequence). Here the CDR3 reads CASSQTGTGELFF. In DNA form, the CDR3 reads TGTGCCAGCAGTCAGACCGGAACCGGGGAGCTGTTTTTT.